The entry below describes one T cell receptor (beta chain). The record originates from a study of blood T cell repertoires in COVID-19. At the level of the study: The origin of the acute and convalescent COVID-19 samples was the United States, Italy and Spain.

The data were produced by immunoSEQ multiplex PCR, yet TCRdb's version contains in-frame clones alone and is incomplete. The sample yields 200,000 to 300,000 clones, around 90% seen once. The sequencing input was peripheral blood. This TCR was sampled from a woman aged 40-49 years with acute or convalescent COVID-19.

The CDR3 spells CASSDGTAAGPQHF. CDR3 coding DNA: TGTGCCAGCAGTGACGGGACAGCCGCTGGGCCCCAGCATTTT. V and J are TRBV6-1 and TRBJ1-5; the match to TRBD1 covers 7 bases. CDR1 is MNHNS, CDR2 SASEGT, per germline. The V and J ends lost 3 bases and 9 bases, in that order; junction bases with no gene match: 8. The CDR3 is 14 residues long.